These 15 T cell receptor beta chains were all obtained from the same sample, sequenced in a study of OX40 agonist ivuxolimab in advanced cancers. The protocol was immunoSEQ multiplex PCR, while the TCRdb copy is restricted to in-frame clones and leaves out a portion. The table has some 19,000 clones, nearly 85% seen once. Sample: CD4+ or CD8+ T cells sorted from blood, taken in a trial of the OX40 agonist ivuxolimab. Receptors were obtained from an adult with an advanced solid tumor such as melanoma, head and neck, liver or kidney cancer.

The genes are TRBV30 and TRBJ2-7, with 9 bases lining up with TRBD2. Trimming at V came to 2 bases and at J to 0 bases, leaving 5 bases not matched to a gene. The CDR3 length is 15 residues. Germline assignment: CDR1 GTSNPN and CDR2 SVGIG (reference sequence). CDR3 protein: CAWSYSGGSSYEQYF. CDR3 nucleotide sequence: TGTGCCTGGAGTTATAGCGGGGGAAGCTCCTACGAGCAGTACTTC. The full variable domain, in which reference TRBV30 and TRBJ2-7 provide the parts outside the CDR3, is SQTIHQWPATLVQPVGSPLSLECTVEGTSNPNLYWYRQAAGRGLQLLFYSVGIGQISSEVPQNLSASRPQDRQFILSSKKLLLSDSGFYLCAWSYSGGSSYEQYFGPGTRLTVT.

V usage is TRBV5-1 and J usage is TRBJ2-1, with 9 bases identical to TRBD2. Germline V gene lookup returns CDR1 SGHRS and CDR2 YFSETQ. This CDR3 spans 16 amino acids. V gave up 3 bases and J gave up 0 bases; unmatched junction bases: 4. CDR3: CASSSTGLASYNEQFF. CDR3 sequence (DNA): TGCGCCAGCAGCTCGACGGGACTAGCCTCCTACAATGAGCAGTTCTTC.

This chain connects TRBV27 to TRBJ2-5, with 8 bases aligning to TRBD2. After removal of 8 bases from V and 2 bases from J, the junction contained 10 bases not matched to a gene. CDR3 length: 15 amino acids. Germline assignment: CDR1 MNHEY and CDR2 SMNVEV (reference sequence). As DNA, the CDR3 is TGTGCCAGCGTTCCGCTGGGCGGGGGGCAAGAGACCCAGTACTTC. Residues: CASVPLGGGQETQYF.

The chain carries TRBV14 and TRBJ2-7; 7 nucleotides match TRBD1. The CDR3 spans 13 residues. Germline trimming cut 3 bases from V and 7 bases from J; bases unmatched to any gene: 6. Germline V gene sequence: CDR1 SGHDN, CDR2 FVKESK. The CDR3 sequence is CASSQTGIWEQYF. The CDR3, as DNA: TGTGCCAGCAGCCAGACAGGGATTTGGGAGCAGTACTTC.

J is TRBJ2-3 and V is TRBV11-2; TRBD1 matches at 9 bases. Unmatched junction bases numbered 10, after V lost 5 bases and J lost 1 base. CDR3 length: 17 residues. Germline V gene sequence: CDR1 SGHAT, CDR2 FQNNGV. The CDR3 nucleotides read TGTGCCAGCAGCAGAAGCCCACAGGGGGCCGGCACAGATACGCAGTATTTT. Protein: CASSRSPQGAGTDTQYF.

This sequence joins TRBV4-3 and TRBJ2-7; TRBD2 might be the D (7 bases). V gave up 1 base and J gave up 3 bases, with 16 bases separating them. CDR3 size: 16 residues. Germline loops: CDR1 LGHNA, CDR2 YSLEER. The CDR3 nucleotides are TGCGCCAGCAGCCAAGGATCCCGGGGGGCCCTCTACGAGCAGTACTTC. Protein sequence: CASSQGSRGALYEQYF.

V usage is TRBV6-6 and J usage is TRBJ2-1; unclear D gene. CDR1 MNHNY and CDR2 SVGAGI come from the germline V gene (reference sequence). The CDR3 runs 12 residues. Trimming removed 0 bases from V and 8 bases from J, with 5 bases in between. CDR3 residues: CASSYSRHEQFF. The CDR3 DNA follows: TGTGCCAGCAGTTACTCCCGGCATGAGCAGTTCTTC.

The chain carries TRBV29-1 and TRBJ2-5, with TRBD2 matching over 7 bases. The CDR3 runs to 13 residues. CDR1 is SQVTM and CDR2 is ANQGSEA in the germline V gene. The V gene end was trimmed by 0 bases and the J gene end by 3 bases; junction bases not matched to a gene: 1. The DNA for the CDR3 is TGCAGCGTTGAAGATGGACTAGAAGAGACCCAGTACTTC. Translated: CSVEDGLEETQYF.

This clone was seen only once. V is TRBV7-2 and J is TRBJ1-1; the D is unclear. V was shortened by 1 base and J by 5 bases, with 8 bases between the two germline ends. The germline V gene has CDR1 SGHTA and CDR2 FQGNSA. CDR3 length: 13 residues. The CDR3 DNA sequence: TGTGCCAGCAGCTTAGGGTACGGTACTGAAGCTTTCTTT. Amino acid sequence: CASSLGYGTEAFF.

This clone was counted a single time. The genes are TRBV6-6 and TRBJ2-5; 7 positions agree with TRBD1. V lost 6 bases, J lost 5 bases, and 12 bases stayed unmatched. The CDR3 covers 15 residues. CDR1 is MNHNY and CDR2 is SVGAGI in the germline V gene (reference sequence). The CDR3: CASRRDSSFVETQYF. The CDR3 bases are TGTGCCAGCAGAAGGGACAGCTCCTTTGTGGAGACCCAGTACTTC.

The genes are TRBV7-3 and TRBJ1-2; the D gene is possibly TRBD1 (5 bases). Trimming pared 3 bases from V and 7 bases from J, leaving 6 bases between. This CDR3 is 11 amino acids long. Germline values: CDR1 SGHTA, CDR2 FQGTGA. The CDR3 bases are TGTGCCAGCAGCTTCGGGGCTGGCTACACCTTC. Encoded protein: CASSFGAGYTF. Complete variable domain (other parts from reference TRBV7-3 and TRBJ1-2): GAGVSQTPSNKVTEKGKYVELRCDPISGHTALYWYRQSLGQGPEFLIYFQGTGAADDSGLPNDRFFAVRPEGSVSTLKIQRTERGDSAVYLCASSFGAGYTFGSGTRLTVV.

This clone was seen only once. This rearrangement joins TRBV6-6 to TRBJ1-2, with D hard to call. V lost 7 bases to trimming and J lost 8 bases, with 17 bases between them. Germline loops: CDR1 MNHNY, CDR2 SVGAGI (reference sequence). The CDR3 consists of 13 residues. DNA for the CDR3: TGTGCCAGCATATCGCTGCCCCGTTGGGGCTACACCTTC. Translation: CASISLPRWGYTF.

The genes are TRBV7-9 and TRBJ2-7, with a possible D match to TRBD1 (5 bases). V lost 4 bases and J 3 bases, leaving 19 bases between the germline ends. Per the germline V gene, CDR1 is SEHNR and CDR2 is FQNEAQ (reference sequence). The CDR3 is made up of 16 amino acids. The CDR3, as DNA: TGTGCCAGCAGCTACACCTTGACAGAGTCCTTCTACGAGCAGTACTTC. Translation gives CASSYTLTESFYEQYF. Combining the CDR3 with reference TRBV7-9 and TRBJ2-7 gives the whole variable domain DTGVSQNPRHKITKRGQNVTFRCDPISEHNRLYWYRQTLGQGPEFLTYFQNEAQLEKSRLLSDRFSAERPKGSFSTLEIQRTEQGDSAMYLCASSYTLTESFYEQYFGPGTRLTVT.

The CDR3 DNA follows: TGTGCCAGCACCCCGGCGGGGACCCCGTCGGATACGCAGTATTTT. It yields the protein CASTPAGTPSDTQYF. The gene calls are TRBV7-9 and TRBJ2-3; D may be TRBD2 (6 bases). The CDR3 runs 15 residues. The germline gives CDR1 SEHNR, CDR2 FQNEAQ (reference sequence). V lost 7 bases and J lost 6, with 20 bases in between.

The rearrangement uses TRBV7-6 and TRBJ2-5, with D possibly matching TRBD2 (6 bases). The DNA end is a closer match to TRBJ2-7, so the J assignment may be wrong. The CDR3 spans 13 residues. Germline CDR1 reads SGHVS; CDR2 reads FNYEAQ. CDR3: CASSFAGSHEQYF. The CDR3 coding sequence is TGTGCCAGCAGCTTTGCGGGGTCTCACGAGCAGTACTTC.